The source of this T cell receptor beta chain is a study of PD-L1 blockade in urothelial cancer. Overall study context: Bladder-origin urothelial cancer in males covered about 90% of the roughly 30 patients.

Time point reported: peripheral blood 6 weeks after treatment start. The diagnosis in patients was locally advanced or metastatic urothelial carcinoma. The method was immunoSEQ multiplex PCR; TCRdb's version includes in-frame clones alone and lacks a portion of them. This sample has 40,000 to 45,000 clones, with about 89% found just once. The CDR3 runs 13 residues. Germline CDR1 is SGHAT and CDR2 is FQNNGV. Trimming pared 7 bases from V and 2 bases from J, leaving 12 bases between. The source was PBMCs, collected around atezolizumab (anti-PD-L1) treatment. The TCR sequence derives from a man aged 65-85 years with urothelial cancer. This chain connects TRBV11-2 to TRBJ2-7; D possibly corresponds to TRBD2 (6 bases). The CDR3 DNA is TGTGCCAGCACCCCGCGACTAGCCTACGAGCAGTACTTC. Encoded protein: CASTPRLAYEQYF.